Listed here are 28 T cell receptor beta chains from one sample, sequenced in a study of shared clonotypes between healthy human individuals. Selected positively for CCR7 and CD45RO-negative, naive CD8 cells excluded terminally differentiated effector memory CD45RA+ cells. Profiled with immunoSEQ multiplex PCR; TCRdb holds only in-frame clones, not every one. The sample holds roughly 2.1 million clones, 90% to 95% seen once. Sequencing was done on a sample of naive CD8+ T cells from PBMCs. The origin of the receptors is a man younger than 35 in good health. Some clones in this sample may be carry-over from other donors' samples.

The chain combines TRBV29-1 with TRBJ1-2, with TRBD1 identical over 8 bases. The length of the CDR3 is 15 residues. In germline, CDR1 is SQVTM, CDR2 ANQGSEA. J gave up 3 bases and V 3 bases, and 9 bases lay outside the gene matches. CDR3 in amino acids: CSVESAGGVDYGYTF. CDR3 in DNA: TGCAGCGTTGAGTCTGCAGGGGGCGTAGACTATGGCTACACCTTC.

This clone appeared a single time. The chain employs TRBV2 and TRBJ1-1, with 10 bases fitting TRBD1. V lost 3 bases and J lost 1; bases outside the gene matches: 8. Germline V gene sequence: CDR1 SNHLY, CDR2 FYNNEI. The CDR3 length is 17 residues. The CDR3 DNA sequence: TGTGCCAGCAGTGATAGGGACAGGGGCAAAGCGAACACTGAAGCTTTCTTT. Protein product: CASSDRDRGKANTEAFF.

The gene calls are TRBV18 and TRBJ2-5; D is perhaps TRBD1 or TRBD2 (5 bases each). The CDR3 loop spans 18 amino acids. Germline lookup yields CDR1 KGHSH and CDR2 LQKENI. V was trimmed by 3 bases and J by 5 bases, leaving 25 bases between them. The CDR3 DNA follows: TGTGCCAGCTCACCCCCCCGATCGTCGGGGCGCGATACGGAGACCCAGTACTTC. As protein: CASSPPRSSGRDTETQYF.

The rearrangement links TRBV6-6 to TRBJ1-5, with no clear D. Trimming stripped 4 bases from V and 4 bases from J, with 11 bases between. This CDR3 is 14 amino acids long. Germline V CDR1 and CDR2: MNHNY, SVGAGI (reference sequence). The CDR3 protein is CASSFPTGNQPQHF. The CDR3 DNA reads TGTGCCAGCAGTTTTCCGACGGGGAATCAGCCCCAGCATTTT.

V and J are TRBV6-4 and TRBJ2-1; 16 bases fit TRBD2. V was pared by 10 bases and J by 9 bases, with 12 bases of the junction left unmatched. Germline V CDR1 and CDR2: MRHNA, SNTAGT. CDR3 length: 16 amino acids. The CDR3, as DNA: TGTGCCACCAAATTCGGAGGGACTAGCGGGAGGGGTGAGCAGTTCTTC. Protein product: CATKFGGTSGRGEQFF.

This clone was counted once. The V gene is TRBV19, the J gene TRBJ2-2, with 10 nucleotides matching TRBD1. The CDR3 sequence is 16 residues long. Germline CDR1 reads LNHDA; CDR2 reads SQIVND (reference sequence). V was clipped by 4 bases and J by 5 bases; unmatched bases: 7. The CDR3 spells CASSTGTGEITGELFF. For the CDR3, the DNA is TGTGCCAGTAGTACCGGGACAGGGGAAATTACCGGGGAGCTGTTTTTT.

The rearrangement uses TRBV27 and TRBJ2-7; no firm D call. The CDR3 is 15 residues long. Germline CDR1 and CDR2: MNHEY and SMNVEV (reference sequence). V was shortened by 2 bases and J by 0 bases, with 11 bases between the two germline ends. The DNA for the CDR3 is TGTGCCAGCAGTTTAACGGCAATGAGCTCCTACGAGCAGTACTTC. This translates into CASSLTAMSSYEQYF.

The CDR3 loop is CASSVARGAEKLFF. CDR3 nucleotides: TGTGCCAGCAGCGTAGCCAGGGGGGCTGAAAAACTGTTTTTT. This chain connects TRBV9 to TRBJ1-4, with 7 bases that match TRBD1. Trimming cost V 0 bases and J 7 bases; bases outside gene matches: 3. Germline CDR1 SGDLS, CDR2 YYNGEE. This CDR3 is built from 14 residues.

The V gene is TRBV14, the J gene TRBJ2-1; TRBD2 is a possible D gene (6 bases). CDR3 length: 13 residues. Germline values: CDR1 SGHDN, CDR2 FVKESK. V was shortened by 1 base and J by 9 bases, with 10 bases between the two germline ends. The CDR3 spells CASSQGLASEQFF. Here the CDR3 DNA reads TGTGCCAGCAGCCAAGGCCTAGCGAGTGAGCAGTTCTTC. Supplemented by reference TRBV14 and TRBJ2-1, the full variable domain reads EAGVTQFPSHSVIEKGQTVTLRCDPISGHDNLYWYRRVMGKEIKFLLHFVKESKQDESGMPNNRFLAERTGGTYSTLKVQPAELEDSGVYFCASSQGLASEQFFGPGTRLTVL.

This rearrangement joins TRBV2 to TRBJ2-7; D might be TRBD2 (6 bases). CDR1 SNHLY and CDR2 FYNNEI come from the germline V gene. V was trimmed by 10 bases and J by 6 bases, leaving 19 bases between them. The CDR3 extends over 13 amino acids. In DNA form, the CDR3 reads TGTGCCAACCCGGATAAAGGGACTCCCGAGCAGTACTTC. The encoded protein is CANPDKGTPEQYF.

V usage is TRBV7-8 and J usage is TRBJ2-3; D is undetermined. The CDR3 loop spans 15 amino acids. V was trimmed by 5 bases and J by 3 bases, leaving 15 bases between them. Germline assignment: CDR1 SGHVS and CDR2 FQNEAQ. The CDR3 sequence is CASSQRESSTDTQYF. CDR3 nucleotide sequence: TGTGCCAGCAGCCAGAGAGAAAGCAGTACAGATACGCAGTATTTT. The variable domain in full, completed from reference TRBV7-8 and TRBJ2-3, reads GAGVSQSPRYKVAKRGQDVALRCDPISGHVSLFWYQQALGQGPEFLTYFQNEAQLDKSGLPSDRFFAERPEGSVSTLKIQRTQQEDSAVYLCASSQRESSTDTQYFGPGTRLTVL.

The J gene is TRBJ2-7, the V gene TRBV28, with a tentative D call TRBD1 (5 bases). The germline gives CDR1 MDHEN, CDR2 SYDVKM. The CDR3 has 14 amino acids. V was trimmed by 3 bases and J by 4 bases, leaving 13 bases between them. The CDR3 region has the DNA TGTGCCAGCAGTTTTGAAGACAGAAGATACGAGCAGTACTTC. It is translated as CASSFEDRRYEQYF.

The chain joins TRBV10-1 to TRBJ2-5, with D tentatively TRBD2 (7 bases). The CDR3 runs 15 residues. From germline, CDR1 is WNHNN and CDR2 SYGVQD (reference sequence). V lost 0 bases and J 7 bases, leaving 15 bases between the germline ends. CDR3 DNA sequence: TGCGCCAGCAGTGAGTCCCCCGGGGGCGGGGGGACCCAGTACTTC. This gives the protein CASSESPGGGGTQYF.

This chain joins TRBV9 and TRBJ2-7; D is unresolved. Germline assignment: CDR1 SGDLS and CDR2 YYNGEE. V lost 0 bases and J 5 bases, leaving 15 bases between the germline ends. The CDR3 sequence is 15 residues long. CDR3: CASSVEGKKYDEQYF. CDR3 in DNA: TGTGCCAGCAGCGTAGAGGGCAAGAAATACGACGAGCAGTACTTC.

V gene TRBV6-1 combines with J gene TRBJ2-3; 7 bases line up with TRBD2. CDR1 and CDR2 (germline): MNHNS, SASEGT. Trimming at V came to 5 bases and at J to 1 base, leaving 6 bases not matched to a gene. This CDR3 has 15 residues. DNA of the CDR3: TGTGCCAGCAGTTTGGGGGGGACTCGCACAGATACGCAGTATTTT. Its protein product is CASSLGGTRTDTQYF.

J is TRBJ1-1 and V is TRBV19; 7 bases are a match to TRBD1. CDR1 and CDR2 (germline): LNHDA, SQIVND (reference sequence). The CDR3 extends over 15 amino acids. J lost 5 bases, V lost 5 bases, and 11 bases had no gene match. The CDR3, as DNA: TGTGCCAGTAGTGTCGGGACAGTCGGGAGGACTGAAGCTTTCTTT. This codes for CASSVGTVGRTEAFF.

The chain employs TRBV10-3 and TRBJ2-5; 11 positions match TRBD2. V dropped 2 bases and J dropped 2; count of bases not matched to a gene: 4. Germline V gene sequence: CDR1 ENHRY, CDR2 SYGVKD. This CDR3 is built from 16 residues. The CDR3 here is CAISEDLAGGQETQYF. The DNA for the CDR3 is TGTGCCATCAGTGAGGACCTAGCGGGGGGACAAGAGACCCAGTACTTC.

Points on this clone: Other nucleotide sequences in the sample specify the same CDR3. The chain uses TRBV27 and TRBJ2-7; 7 nucleotides agree with TRBD1. CDR1 and CDR2 (germline): MNHEY, SMNVEV (reference sequence). CDR3 length: 14 amino acids. The trim removed 2 bases at V and 3 bases at J, leaving 4 bases unmatched. Here the CDR3 DNA reads TGTGCCAGCAGTTTACGTGACAGGGTCTACGAGCAGTACTTC. Encoded protein: CASSLRDRVYEQYF.

Comments on this clone: The same CDR3 also results from other DNA sequences found in this sample. This chain connects TRBV7-2 to TRBJ2-1; D is unresolved. V lost 2 bases, J lost 8 bases, and 10 bases lay in between. The germline gives CDR1 SGHTA, CDR2 FQGNSA. The CDR3 spans 13 residues. CDR3 in amino acids: CASSLPPWDEQFF. The CDR3 region has the DNA TGTGCCAGCAGCTTACCCCCCTGGGATGAGCAGTTCTTC.

The chain joins TRBV6-5 to TRBJ2-1; D is unclear. The CDR3 is 12 amino acids. In germline, CDR1 is MNHEY, CDR2 SVGAGI. Deletions cut 0 bases from V and 9 bases from J, with 6 bases between. The CDR3 region is CASSYSTREQFF. CDR3 nucleotides: TGTGCCAGCAGTTACTCGACTCGTGAGCAGTTCTTC.

This clone showed up just once. Other DNA variants within this sample encode the same CDR3. CDR3 sequence reads: CASSFGSNTGELFF. CDR3 bases: TGTGCCAGCAGTTTTGGGTCGAACACCGGGGAGCTGTTTTTT. The gene calls are TRBV27 and TRBJ2-2; no firm D call. Germline-derived CDR1 and CDR2 are MNHEY and SMNVEV (reference sequence). This CDR3 contains 14 residues. The V and J ends lost 3 bases and 0 bases respectively, with 5 bases between them.

The chain is built from TRBV7-9 and TRBJ2-3; D may be TRBD2 (6 bases). Germline CDR1 reads SEHNR; CDR2 reads FQNEAQ (reference sequence). CDR3 length: 12 residues. Trimming cost V 7 bases and J 4 bases, with 9 bases left between them. CDR3 coding DNA: TGTGCCAGCACGTGGGGGGCAGATACGCAGTATTTT. Amino acid sequence: CASTWGADTQYF.

This chain joins TRBV9 and TRBJ2-7; 7 bases align to TRBD1. CDR3 length equals 15 residues. Germline CDR1 SGDLS, CDR2 YYNGEE. With V trimmed by 0 bases and J by 5 bases, 8 bases remained unmatched. The CDR3 DNA reads as TGTGCCAGCAGCGTAGGAGGGGGCGTCTTTGACGAGCAGTACTTC. It translates to CASSVGGGVFDEQYF. Full variable domain (missing parts from reference TRBV9 and TRBJ2-7): DSGVTQTPKHLITATGQRVTLRCSPRSGDLSVYWYQQSLDQGLQFLIQYYNGEERAKGNILERFSAQQFPDLHSELNLSSLELGDSALYFCASSVGGGVFDEQYFGPGTRLTVT.

The gene calls are TRBV27 and TRBJ1-2, with TRBD1 matching 8 bases. CDR1 is MNHEY, CDR2 SMNVEV, per germline (reference sequence). The CDR3 contains 14 residues. Losses at the gene ends were 3 bases for V and 6 bases for J; bases not matched to a gene: 6. CDR3 region: CASSLRQGLDGYTF. Written as DNA, the CDR3 is TGTGCCAGCAGTTTGCGACAGGGGTTGGATGGCTACACCTTC.

This sequence joins TRBV9 and TRBJ2-1, with a weak D call TRBD2 (5 bases). Germline V gene lookup returns CDR1 SGDLS and CDR2 YYNGEE. V dropped 7 bases and J dropped 9 bases, with 11 bases sitting between them. CDR3 length: 11 residues. This CDR3 is CASRSSGEQFF. The CDR3 region has the DNA TGTGCCAGCCGTAGCAGCGGTGAGCAGTTCTTC.

Details on this clone: Other nucleotide sequences in the sample specify the same CDR3. This chain connects TRBV7-9 to TRBJ1-5; D uncertain. This CDR3 spans 13 amino acids. V lost 1 base, J lost 2 bases, and 3 bases lay in between. Germline V gene data show CDR1 as SEHNR and CDR2 as FQNEAQ (reference sequence). CDR3 DNA sequence: TGTGCCAGCAGCTTAGGTCGCAATCAGCCCCAGCATTTT. It codes for CASSLGRNQPQHF.

This clone appeared a few times. It is likely a read error, because the conserved phenylalanine at the end of the CDR3 is missing. No DNA is shown, since the ends of the CDR3 on it are uncertain; the CDR3 is the one TCRdb lists. The chain has TRBV10-3 and TRBJ1-4; the D call of TRBD1 is as the table states it, not checked on the DNA. The CDR3 region is 12 residues in length, termini included. Germline assignment: CDR1 ENHRY and CDR2 SYGVKD. CDR3 amino acids: CAISESTGQGGK.

The chain uses TRBV27 and TRBJ1-2; perhaps TRBD1 as D (6 bases). Germline-derived CDR1 and CDR2 are MNHEY and SMNVEV (reference sequence). The CDR3 is 16 amino acids. With 0 bases removed from V and 4 bases from J, the gap between germline ends came to 15 bases. CDR3 in DNA: TGTGCCAGCAGTTTATCGGGGCCAGGGGACGGCTATGGCTACACCTTC. Translated: CASSLSGPGDGYGYTF.